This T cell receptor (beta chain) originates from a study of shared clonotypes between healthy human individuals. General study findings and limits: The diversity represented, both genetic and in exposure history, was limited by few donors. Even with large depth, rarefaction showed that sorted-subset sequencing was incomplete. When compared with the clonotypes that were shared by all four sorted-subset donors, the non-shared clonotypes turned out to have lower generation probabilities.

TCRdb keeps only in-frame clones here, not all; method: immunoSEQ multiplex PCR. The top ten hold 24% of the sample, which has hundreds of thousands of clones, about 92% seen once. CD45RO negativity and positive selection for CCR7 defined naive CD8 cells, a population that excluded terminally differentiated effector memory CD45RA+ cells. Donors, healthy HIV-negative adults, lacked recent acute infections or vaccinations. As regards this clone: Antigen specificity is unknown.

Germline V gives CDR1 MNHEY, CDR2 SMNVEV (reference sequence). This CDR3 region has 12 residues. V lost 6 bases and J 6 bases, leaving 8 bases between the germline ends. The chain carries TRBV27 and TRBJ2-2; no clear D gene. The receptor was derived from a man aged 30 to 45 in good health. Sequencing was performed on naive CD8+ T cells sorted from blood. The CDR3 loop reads CASSRLPGELFF. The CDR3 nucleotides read TGTGCCAGCAGCAGGCTACCCGGGGAGCTGTTTTTT.